The next 22 T cell receptor beta chains were all read from a single sample in a study of T-cell memory formation after mild COVID-19. TCRdb re-derived calls from the 5' RACE reads in MiXCR, one entry per CDR3 protein. The repertoire includes 450,000 or so distinct CDR3 sequences, 25% of them detected once, and around 12% sits in the top ten. Sequenced: PBMCs or a T cell subset sorted from them (not recorded which). These receptors all come from an adult woman who had mild COVID-19 (a few samples of this study predate the infection). Cell type and time point are not known.

This clonotype was picked up a small number of times. CDR3 protein: CASSRRGISYEQYF. CDR3 coding DNA: TGTGCCAGCAGCCGACGGGGGATCTCCTACGAGCAGTACTTC. This chain links TRBV3-1 with TRBJ2-7, with TRBD2 as a possible D gene (6 bases). Germline CDR1 LGHDT, CDR2 YNNKEL (reference sequence). V gave up 4 bases and J gave up 0 bases, with 10 bases separating them. The CDR3 runs to 14 residues.

The V and J genes are TRBV24-1 and TRBJ2-2; weak D call: TRBD2 (6 bases). V gave up 3 bases and J gave up 2 bases, with 12 bases separating them. This CDR3 comprises 16 residues. CDR1 is KGHDR and CDR2 is SFDVKD in the germline V gene. CDR3 protein: CATSDRLGINTGELFF. In DNA form, the CDR3 reads TGTGCCACCAGTGATCGACTAGGGATAAACACCGGGGAGCTGTTTTTT.

This clonotype was counted once. The V call is TRBV4-2, the J call TRBJ2-5; TRBD2 matches at 7 bases. Germline lookup yields CDR1 LGHNA and CDR2 YNFKEQ. The CDR3 is 15 amino acids. V gave up 1 base and J gave up 6 bases; unmatched junction bases: 8. The CDR3 DNA sequence: TGTGCCAGCAGCCAAGGAGGGAGCGGGGAGAAGACCCAGTACTTC. This gives the protein CASSQGGSGEKTQYF.

This clonotype was observed a few times. The rearrangement links TRBV12-3 or TRBV12-4 to TRBJ2-1; TRBD2 is a possible D gene (7 bases). The CDR3 sequence is 18 residues long. Trimming cost V 6 bases and J 9 bases, with 30 bases left between them. DNA of the CDR3: TGTGCCAGCAGACCGACGGGGGGCGGGACTTCCGCCCGGGGTGAGCAGTTCTTC. This codes for CASRPTGGGTSARGEQFF.

This chain joins TRBV12-3 or TRBV12-4 and TRBJ2-1; TRBD2 aligns across 8 bases. The trim removed 3 bases at V and 3 bases at J, leaving 4 bases unmatched. The CDR3 consists of 15 residues. The CDR3 spells CASSFWREVYNEQFF. The CDR3 region has the DNA TGTGCCAGCAGTTTCTGGCGGGAGGTCTACAATGAGCAGTTCTTC.

The chain carries TRBV12-3 or TRBV12-4 and TRBJ1-5; D not resolved. The CDR3 has 13 amino acids. Trimming cost V 6 bases and J 6 bases, with 12 bases left between them. The CDR3 sequence: CASRQTRSQPQHF. The CDR3 DNA reads as TGTGCCAGCAGACAGACGAGAAGTCAGCCCCAGCATTTT.

The chain uses TRBV10-3 and TRBJ2-1, with 9 bases fitting TRBD2. The CDR3 runs 15 residues. From germline, CDR1 is ENHRY and CDR2 SYGVKD. The V segment lost 3 bases and the J segment 8 bases; nucleotides outside the gene matches: 8. CDR3 nucleotide sequence: TGTGCCATCAGTGATGCGGGAGGGCCTTTCGATGAGCAGTTCTTC. It yields the protein CAISDAGGPFDEQFF.

This chain joins TRBV5-8 and TRBJ2-7; 7 bases are shared with TRBD1. V shed 4 bases and J 3 bases; nucleotides not matched to a gene: 7. CDR1 is SGHTS, CDR2 YDEGEE, per germline. The CDR3 is made up of 14 amino acids. The CDR3 region is CASSQGQFIYEQYF. CDR3 in DNA: TGTGCCAGCAGCCAGGGACAGTTCATCTACGAGCAGTACTTC. Full variable domain (rest looked up from reference TRBV5-8 and TRBJ2-7): EAGVTQSPTHLIKTRGQQATLRCSPISGHTSVYWYQQALGLGLQFLLWYDEGEERNRGNFPPRFSGRQFPNYSSELNVNALELEDSALYLCASSQGQFIYEQYFGPGTRLTVT.

The sample holds a few counts of this clonotype. The V and J genes are TRBV7-9 and TRBJ2-3; D is perhaps TRBD1 or TRBD2 (6 bases each). The germline gives CDR1 SEHNR, CDR2 FQNEAQ (reference sequence). CDR3 size: 15 residues. Trimming cost V 2 bases and J 0 bases, with 9 bases left between them. Here the CDR3 reads CASSLRGVSTDTQYF. For the CDR3, the DNA is TGTGCCAGCAGCTTAAGGGGGGTTAGCACAGATACGCAGTATTTT.

This clonotype was found a few times. V is TRBV6-1 and J is TRBJ2-7, with D unclear. Germline loops: CDR1 MNHNS, CDR2 SASEGT. This CDR3 is built from 13 residues. The V gene lost 7 bases and the J gene lost 0 bases, with 10 bases spanning the gap. In DNA, the CDR3 is TGTGCCAGCACCCCCCGAGCCTCCTACGAGCAGTACTTC. This translates into CASTPRASYEQYF.

In its sample, this clonotype was seen a few times. The chain recombines TRBV5-4 with TRBJ2-7; tentatively, D is TRBD2 (7 bases). Germline CDR1 SGHNT, CDR2 YYREEE (reference sequence). The CDR3 has 14 residues. V lost 0 bases to trimming and J lost 3 bases, with 10 bases between them. The CDR3 nucleotides read TGTGCCAGCAGCTTGGGGGGGGGCAACTACGAGCAGTACTTC. Translation: CASSLGGGNYEQYF.

The V and J genes are TRBV2 and TRBJ2-3, with D unclear. The CDR3 has 12 amino acids. The germline gives CDR1 SNHLY, CDR2 FYNNEI. Trimming took off 7 bases at V and 5 bases at J, with 10 bases between the two ends. CDR3 in amino acids: CASTHTEDTQYF. In nucleotides, the CDR3 is TGTGCCAGCACCCATACGGAAGATACGCAGTATTTT.

This clonotype was counted between two and nine times. The rearrangement uses TRBV7-9 and TRBJ2-3; D is perhaps TRBD1 (6 bases). The V gene's germline CDR1 is SEHNR and CDR2 FQNEAQ (reference sequence). Deletions cut 10 bases from V and 4 bases from J, with 15 bases between. The CDR3 is 13 amino acids. The CDR3 region is CATRPGVADTQYF. As DNA, the CDR3 is TGTGCCACCCGTCCAGGGGTGGCAGATACGCAGTATTTT.

The V and J genes are TRBV19 and TRBJ2-2; 7 bases agree with TRBD2. This CDR3 is built from 14 residues. Trimming cost V 11 bases and J 1 base; bases outside gene matches: 7. Germline V lookup: CDR1 LNHDA, CDR2 SQIVND (reference sequence). The CDR3 DNA is TGTGCCGGGGGGGGGACGGGGAACACCGGGGAGCTGTTTTTT. It yields the protein CAGGGTGNTGELFF.

This clonotype was seen only a few times. V and J are TRBV5-1 and TRBJ2-7; D is unresolved. In germline, CDR1 is SGHRS, CDR2 YFSETQ. Deletions cut 6 bases from V and 1 base from J, with 8 bases between. There are 12 residues in the CDR3. The CDR3 sequence is CASTSESYEQYF. CDR3 sequence (DNA): TGCGCCAGCACCTCGGAGTCCTACGAGCAGTACTTC.

V and J are TRBV6-5 and TRBJ2-1, with 10 bases matching TRBD2. The CDR3 length is 15 residues. The J segment lost 8 bases and the V segment lost 6 bases, leaving 10 bases of the junction unmatched. Germline loops: CDR1 MNHEY, CDR2 SVGAGI. This chain's CDR3 is CASRIQREGVYEQFF. DNA of the CDR3: TGTGCCAGCAGGATCCAGCGGGAGGGCGTATATGAGCAGTTCTTC.

The chain has TRBV18 and TRBJ1-1; no firm D call. The germline CDR1 and CDR2 sequences are KGHSH and LQKENI. The V end lost 3 bases, the J end lost 3 bases, and 14 bases lay between the germline ends. There are 15 residues in the CDR3. CDR3 coding DNA: TGTGCCAGCTCACCCTCCCGGACTCCGGACACTGAAGCTTTCTTT. Amino acids: CASSPSRTPDTEAFF.

The chain combines TRBV6-2 or TRBV6-3 with TRBJ2-7; 9 bases align to TRBD1. V dropped 6 bases and J dropped 2; count of bases not matched to a gene: 8. The CDR3 has 15 amino acids. Germline V CDR1 and CDR2: MNHEY, SVGEGT. The CDR3: CASSPPGQGTYEQYF. In DNA form, the CDR3 reads TGTGCCAGCAGCCCTCCGGGACAGGGCACCTACGAGCAGTACTTC.

This clonotype was detected a few times. The V gene is TRBV11-2, the J gene TRBJ2-1; TRBD2 matches at 12 bases. The V segment lost 7 bases and the J segment 7 bases; nucleotides outside the gene matches: 11. This CDR3 spans 16 amino acids. Germline values: CDR1 SGHAT, CDR2 FQNNGV. The CDR3 DNA follows: TGTGCCAGCATCTTCGGACTAGCGGGAATTATAAATGAGCAGTTCTTC. Its translation: CASIFGLAGIINEQFF.

The rearrangement links TRBV11-2 to TRBJ1-1; D remains unclear. The CDR3 is 16 residues long. V lost 0 bases and J 3 bases, leaving 14 bases between the germline ends. Germline CDR1 is SGHAT and CDR2 is FQNNGV. CDR3 sequence (DNA): TGTGCCAGCAGCTTAGATACCTGGGGTAAGGACACTGAAGCTTTCTTT. It is translated as CASSLDTWGKDTEAFF.

The chain carries TRBV5-1 and TRBJ2-3; TRBD2 matches 9 bases. CDR1 and CDR2 from the germline V gene are SGHRS and YFSETQ. The CDR3 has 15 amino acids. The trim removed 3 bases at V and 0 bases at J, leaving 2 bases unmatched. The CDR3 protein is CASSSSGTSTDTQYF. The CDR3, as DNA: TGCGCCAGCAGCTCTAGCGGGACTAGCACAGATACGCAGTATTTT. Full variable domain (outside the CDR3, taken from reference TRBV5-1 and TRBJ2-3): KAGVTQTPRYLIKTRGQQVTLSCSPISGHRSVSWYQQTPGQGLQFLFEYFSETQRNKGNFPGRFSGRQFSNSRSEMNVSTLELGDSALYLCASSSSGTSTDTQYFGPGTRLTVL.

The rearrangement uses TRBV7-9 and TRBJ1-5; 8 bases line up with TRBD1. The trim removed 7 bases at V and 1 base at J, leaving 12 bases unmatched. The CDR3 has 17 amino acids. CDR1 is SEHNR and CDR2 is FQNEAQ in the germline V gene (reference sequence). The CDR3 coding sequence is TGTGCCAGCATGGACGGGACAGGAGCCTTCAGCAATCAGCCCCAGCATTTT. The encoded protein is CASMDGTGAFSNQPQHF.